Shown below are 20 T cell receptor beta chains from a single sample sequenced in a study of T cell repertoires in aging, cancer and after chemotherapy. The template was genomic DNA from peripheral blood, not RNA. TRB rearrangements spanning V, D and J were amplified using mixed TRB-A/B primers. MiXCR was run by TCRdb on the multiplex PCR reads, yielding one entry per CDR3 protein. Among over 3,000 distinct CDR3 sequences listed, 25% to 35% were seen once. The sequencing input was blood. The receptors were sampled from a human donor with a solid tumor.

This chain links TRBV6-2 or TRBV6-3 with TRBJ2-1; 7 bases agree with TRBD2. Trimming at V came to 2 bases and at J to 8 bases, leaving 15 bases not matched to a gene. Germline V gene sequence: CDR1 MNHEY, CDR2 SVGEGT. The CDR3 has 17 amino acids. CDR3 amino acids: CASSYRRGRAHRDEQFF. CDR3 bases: TGTGCCAGCAGTTACCGTCGCGGGAGAGCCCATAGGGATGAGCAGTTCTTC.

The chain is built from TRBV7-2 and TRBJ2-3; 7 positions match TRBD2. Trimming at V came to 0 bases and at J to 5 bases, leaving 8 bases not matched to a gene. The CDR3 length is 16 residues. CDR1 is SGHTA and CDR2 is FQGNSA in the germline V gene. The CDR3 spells CASSLARSSGGDTQYF. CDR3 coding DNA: TGTGCCAGCAGCTTAGCGCGGTCTAGCGGTGGAGATACGCAGTATTTT.

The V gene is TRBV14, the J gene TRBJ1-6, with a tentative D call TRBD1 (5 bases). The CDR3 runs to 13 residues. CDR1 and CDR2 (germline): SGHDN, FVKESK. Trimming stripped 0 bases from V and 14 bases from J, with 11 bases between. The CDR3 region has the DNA TGTGCCAGCAGCCAAGATACCAGGGTAACCCTCCACTTT. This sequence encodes CASSQDTRVTLHF. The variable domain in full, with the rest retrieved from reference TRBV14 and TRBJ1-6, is EAGVTQFPSHSVIEKGQTVTLRCDPISGHDNLYWYRRVMGKEIKFLLHFVKESKQDESGMPNNRFLAERTGGTYSTLKVQPAELEDSGVYFCASSQDTRVTLHFGNGTRLTVT.

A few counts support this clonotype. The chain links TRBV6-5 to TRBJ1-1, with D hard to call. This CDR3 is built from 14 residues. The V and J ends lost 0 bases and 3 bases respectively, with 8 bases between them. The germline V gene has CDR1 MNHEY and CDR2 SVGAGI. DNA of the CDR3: TGTGCCAGCAGTTACTCGTACGGGGACACTGAAGCTTTCTTT. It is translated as CASSYSYGDTEAFF.

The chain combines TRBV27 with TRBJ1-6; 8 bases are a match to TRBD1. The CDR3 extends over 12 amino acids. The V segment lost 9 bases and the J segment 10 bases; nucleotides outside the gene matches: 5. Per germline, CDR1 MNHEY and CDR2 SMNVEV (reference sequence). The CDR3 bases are TGTGCCAGTACAGGGGGGTTGTCACCCCTCCACTTT. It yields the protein CASTGGLSPLHF.

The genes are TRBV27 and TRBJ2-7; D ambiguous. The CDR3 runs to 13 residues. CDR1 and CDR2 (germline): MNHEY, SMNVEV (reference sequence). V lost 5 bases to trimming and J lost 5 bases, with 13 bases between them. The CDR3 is CASSPRLLNEQYF. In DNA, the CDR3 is TGTGCCAGCAGTCCGCGCCTTCTCAACGAGCAGTACTTC.

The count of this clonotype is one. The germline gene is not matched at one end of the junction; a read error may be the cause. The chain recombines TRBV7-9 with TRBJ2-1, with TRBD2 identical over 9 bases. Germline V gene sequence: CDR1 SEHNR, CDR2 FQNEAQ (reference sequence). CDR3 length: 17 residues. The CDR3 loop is CTSSFPGLARAINEQFF. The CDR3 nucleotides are TGTACCAGCAGCTTTCCGGGACTAGCAAGGGCTATTAATGAGCAGTTCTTC.

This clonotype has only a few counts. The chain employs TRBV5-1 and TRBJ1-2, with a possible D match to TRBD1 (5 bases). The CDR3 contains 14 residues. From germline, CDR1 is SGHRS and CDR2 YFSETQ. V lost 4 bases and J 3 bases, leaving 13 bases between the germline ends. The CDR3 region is CASSRGTEDYGYTF. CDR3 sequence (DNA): TGCGCCAGCAGCCGCGGGACCGAGGACTATGGCTACACCTTC.

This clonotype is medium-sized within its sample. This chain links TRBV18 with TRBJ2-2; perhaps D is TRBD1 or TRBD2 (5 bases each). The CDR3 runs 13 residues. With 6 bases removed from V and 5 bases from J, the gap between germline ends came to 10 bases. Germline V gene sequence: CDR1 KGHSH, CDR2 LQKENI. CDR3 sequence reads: CASSPEGTGELFF. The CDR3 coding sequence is TGTGCCAGCTCCCCCGAGGGGACCGGGGAGCTGTTTTTT.

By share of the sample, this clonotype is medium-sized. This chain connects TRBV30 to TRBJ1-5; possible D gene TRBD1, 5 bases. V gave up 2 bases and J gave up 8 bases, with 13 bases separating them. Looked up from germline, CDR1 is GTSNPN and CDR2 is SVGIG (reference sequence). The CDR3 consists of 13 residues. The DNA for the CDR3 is TGTGCCTGGAGTATAGGACCGGGGGAGCCCCAGCATTTT. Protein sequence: CAWSIGPGEPQHF.

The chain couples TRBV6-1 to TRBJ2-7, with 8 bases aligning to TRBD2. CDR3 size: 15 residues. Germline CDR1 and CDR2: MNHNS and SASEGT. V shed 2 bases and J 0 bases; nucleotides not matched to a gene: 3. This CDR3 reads CASSEYRGGSYEQYF. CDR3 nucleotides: TGTGCCAGCAGTGAATACCGGGGGGGCTCCTACGAGCAGTACTTC.

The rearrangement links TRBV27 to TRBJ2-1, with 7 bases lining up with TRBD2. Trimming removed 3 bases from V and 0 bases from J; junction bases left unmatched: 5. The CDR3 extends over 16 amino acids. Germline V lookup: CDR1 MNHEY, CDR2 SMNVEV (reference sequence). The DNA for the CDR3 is TGTGCCAGCAGTTTCGGGACTACGAGCTCCTACAATGAGCAGTTCTTC. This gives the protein CASSFGTTSSYNEQFF.

The CDR3 DNA reads TGTGCCAGCACCCGAGATAGAGGGGACACTGAAGCTTTCTTT. It specifies CASTRDRGDTEAFF. V is TRBV9 and J is TRBJ1-1, with D possibly being TRBD1 (5 bases). V was trimmed by 6 bases and J by 3 bases, leaving 15 bases between them. The CDR3 sequence is 14 residues long. Germline V gene data show CDR1 as SGDLS and CDR2 as YYNGEE.

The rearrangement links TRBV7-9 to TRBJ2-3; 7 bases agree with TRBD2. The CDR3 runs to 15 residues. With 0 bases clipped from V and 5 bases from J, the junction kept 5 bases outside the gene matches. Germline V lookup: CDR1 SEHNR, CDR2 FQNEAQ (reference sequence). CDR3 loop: CASSLARRGIDTQYF. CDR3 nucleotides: TGTGCCAGCAGCTTAGCGCGGCGGGGGATAGATACGCAGTATTTT.

CDR3 sequence (DNA): TGTGCCTGGAGTGTACTGGGGGCGATCTATGGCTACACCTTC. It codes for CAWSVLGAIYGYTF. The chain uses TRBV30 and TRBJ1-2, with D possibly TRBD1 on 6 matching bases. Germline V lookup: CDR1 GTSNPN, CDR2 SVGIG (reference sequence). Trimming left V 0 bases short and J 4 bases short, with 12 bases between. This CDR3 comprises 14 residues.

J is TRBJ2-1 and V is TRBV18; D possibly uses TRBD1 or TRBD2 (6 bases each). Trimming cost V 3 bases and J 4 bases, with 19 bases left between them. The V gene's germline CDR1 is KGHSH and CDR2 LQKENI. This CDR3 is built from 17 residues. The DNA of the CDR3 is TGTGCCAGCTCACCCACGACAGGAGGGATAGATTACAATGAGCAGTTCTTC. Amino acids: CASSPTTGGIDYNEQFF.

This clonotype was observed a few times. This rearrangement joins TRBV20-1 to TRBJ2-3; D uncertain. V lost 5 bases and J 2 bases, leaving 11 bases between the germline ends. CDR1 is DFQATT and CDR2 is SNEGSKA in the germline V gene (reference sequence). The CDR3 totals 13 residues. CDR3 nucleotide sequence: TGCAGTGCTCAACGGTGGAACACAGATACGCAGTATTTT. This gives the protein CSAQRWNTDTQYF.

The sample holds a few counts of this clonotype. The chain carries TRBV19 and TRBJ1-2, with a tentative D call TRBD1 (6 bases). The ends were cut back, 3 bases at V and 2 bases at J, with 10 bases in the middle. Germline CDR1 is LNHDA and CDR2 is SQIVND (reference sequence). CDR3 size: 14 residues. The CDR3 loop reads CASSIEGVNYGYTF. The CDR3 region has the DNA TGTGCCAGTAGTATTGAGGGGGTGAACTATGGCTACACCTTC.

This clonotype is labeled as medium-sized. The CDR3 coding sequence is TGTGCCACCACTGGGCTTGTGGGGACTAGCGGGAGGAAGCGGTTCTTC. This codes for CATTGLVGTSGRKRFF. This chain uses TRBV6-5 with TRBJ2-1; 15 bases line up with TRBD2. J gave up 15 bases and V 10 bases, and 19 bases lay outside the gene matches. Germline V CDR1 and CDR2: MNHEY, SVGAGI. This CDR3 has 16 residues.

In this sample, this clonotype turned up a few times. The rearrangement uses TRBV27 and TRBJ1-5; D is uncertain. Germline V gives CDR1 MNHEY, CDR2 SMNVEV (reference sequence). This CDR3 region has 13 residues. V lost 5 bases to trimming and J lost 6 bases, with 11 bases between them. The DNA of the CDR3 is TGTGCCAGCAGTCCAAACGCGGGTCAGCCCCAGCATTTT. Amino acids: CASSPNAGQPQHF.